The following is a T cell receptor beta chain sequence with its context. Its antigen is as yet unknown. The data were taken from a study of coeliac disease. V gave up 1 base and J gave up 6 bases; unmatched junction bases: 7. The CDR3 length is 15 residues. The V gene's germline CDR1 is SGHNT and CDR2 YYREEE (reference sequence). Whole-study findings and limits: Control samples showed higher TRB and TRG clonality than intraepithelial and lamina propria samples in active celiac disease. TRB repertoires were largely private, with most amino acid sequences found in only one sample.

Only in-frame clones appear in the TCRdb table, and some are missing; sequencing was by immunoSEQ multiplex PCR. This table holds 5,500 to 7,500 clones, around two thirds found once. The sequenced sample was lymphocytes from the gut lamina propria. The clonotype originates from a man between 70 and 80 years old with active celiac disease. The chain combines TRBV5-4 with TRBJ2-3; 8 bases are a match to TRBD2. Written as DNA, the CDR3 is TGTGCCAGCAGCTTGAGAAGCGGGAGTGCTGATACGCAGTATTTT. This encodes CASSLRSGSADTQYF.